This TCR beta chain stems from a study of response to subunit inactivated influenza vaccine. Study observations and caveats: Each seasonal influenza vaccination recruits few new T cells, the authors suggested.

Each CDR3 protein is one row after TCRdb ran MiXCR on the RT-PCR reads. This table holds under 850,000 distinct CDR3 sequences, around a sixth found once. As concerns this clonotype: The antigen is not known.

The source is a middle-aged man who received an inactivated influenza vaccine. The sequences come from PBMCs from blood, collected more than 4 days after vaccination.

The CDR3 spells CASSLSPGQGPKSSYNEQFF. CDR3 DNA sequence: TGTGCCAGCAGCTTGAGTCCGGGACAGGGACCAAAAAGCTCCTACAATGAGCAGTTCTTC. This chain joins TRBV12-3 or TRBV12-4 and TRBJ2-1; 9 positions match TRBD1. Trimming at V came to 6 bases and at J to 0 bases, leaving 18 bases not matched to a gene. This CDR3 contains 20 residues.